Each of the 21 T cell receptor beta chains below was sequenced from the same sample in a study of shared clonotypes between healthy human individuals. Sequenced by immunoSEQ multiplex PCR; TCRdb stores in-frame clones only, minus some. The profile shows some 1.5 million clones, roughly 97% of them singletons. The sample comprised naive CD4+ T cells sorted from blood. The subset was: CD45RA+ positively selected. The receptors were sampled from a man aged 25 to 45 in good health.

The gene calls are TRBV6-5 and TRBJ1-2; D gene uncertain. V was trimmed by 2 bases and J by 4 bases, leaving 11 bases between them. The CDR3 contains 14 residues. Germline V gives CDR1 MNHEY, CDR2 SVGAGI. The CDR3 nucleotides read TGTGCCAGCAGTTACGCCGGACGGATCTATGGCTACACCTTC. Its translation: CASSYAGRIYGYTF.

The chain couples TRBV29-1 to TRBJ2-7, with a weak D call TRBD1 (5 bases). The CDR3 runs to 11 residues. The germline CDR1 and CDR2 sequences are SQVTM and ANQGSEA. V was pared by 7 bases and J by 5 bases, with 12 bases between. CDR3 region: CSAGLIHEQYF. The DNA of the CDR3 is TGCAGCGCAGGGTTAATCCACGAGCAGTACTTC.

To note about this clone: This CDR3 is also generated by other DNA sequences in the sample. The chain employs TRBV9 and TRBJ1-1; tentative D call: TRBD1 (6 bases). The CDR3 contains 13 residues. V lost 0 bases, J lost 6 bases, and 9 bases lay in between. CDR1 and CDR2 from the germline V gene are SGDLS and YYNGEE. The chain's CDR3 is CASSVVAGAEAFF. The CDR3 DNA reads TGTGCCAGCAGCGTAGTGGCAGGGGCTGAAGCTTTCTTT.

This chain uses TRBV5-4 with TRBJ1-2; 9 bases map to TRBD1. This CDR3 is 14 amino acids long. Germline V gene sequence: CDR1 SGHNT, CDR2 YYREEE (reference sequence). The ends lost 4 bases at V and 5 bases at J; junction bases unmatched: 6. CDR3: CASSPTGGDYGYTF. CDR3 bases: TGTGCCAGCAGCCCGACAGGGGGTGATTATGGCTACACCTTC.

The rearrangement links TRBV5-4 to TRBJ2-7; D may be TRBD1 (5 bases). The CDR3 sequence is 17 residues long. Germline V CDR1 and CDR2: SGHNT, YYREEE (reference sequence). V was shortened by 2 bases and J by 2 bases, with 20 bases between the two germline ends. For the CDR3, the DNA is TGTGCCAGCAGCTTAGGTCCGACGATGGGGCAAACCTACGAGCAGTACTTC. Protein product: CASSLGPTMGQTYEQYF. The whole variable domain, filled in from reference TRBV5-4 and TRBJ2-7, reads ETGVTQSPTHLIKTRGQQVTLRCSSQSGHNTVSWYQQALGQGPQFIFQYYREEENGRGNFPPRFSGLQFPNYSSELNVNALELDDSALYLCASSLGPTMGQTYEQYFGPGTRLTVT.

V gene TRBV15 combines with J gene TRBJ2-3, with D tentatively TRBD2 (5 bases). Per germline, CDR1 LNHNV and CDR2 YYDKDF (reference sequence). This CDR3 is 13 amino acids long. The V gene lost 3 bases and the J gene lost 6 bases, with 10 bases spanning the gap. The CDR3 coding sequence is TGTGCCACCAGCAGTCGGGGAGCGGATACGCAGTATTTT. Protein: CATSSRGADTQYF.

The V call is TRBV6-5, the J call TRBJ2-7; D not resolved. There are 13 residues in the CDR3. Trimming stripped 0 bases from V and 6 bases from J, with 9 bases between. Germline loops: CDR1 MNHEY, CDR2 SVGAGI. The CDR3 here is CASSYSTSREQYF. CDR3 in DNA: TGTGCCAGCAGTTACTCGACGAGCCGCGAGCAGTACTTC.

The genes are TRBV5-1 and TRBJ2-3, with D perhaps matching TRBD1 or TRBD2 (6 bases each). The CDR3 totals 14 residues. Per germline, CDR1 SGHRS and CDR2 YFSETQ. V was shortened by 2 bases and J by 5 bases, with 12 bases between the two germline ends. The CDR3 DNA follows: TGCGCCAGCAGCTTAGACAGGCGGGAAGATACGCAGTATTTT. Amino acids: CASSLDRREDTQYF. Full variable domain (rest looked up from reference TRBV5-1 and TRBJ2-3): KAGVTQTPRYLIKTRGQQVTLSCSPISGHRSVSWYQQTPGQGLQFLFEYFSETQRNKGNFPGRFSGRQFSNSRSEMNVSTLELGDSALYLCASSLDRREDTQYFGPGTRLTVL.

As DNA, the CDR3 is TGTGCCAGCAGGGGGGCAGGGGAAGAGACCCAGTACTTC. This gives the protein CASRGAGEETQYF. The rearrangement uses TRBV25-1 and TRBJ2-5; a possible D gene is TRBD1 (6 bases). The CDR3 is 13 residues long. CDR1 MGHDK and CDR2 SYGVNS come from the germline V gene. V dropped 6 bases and J dropped 3 bases, with 11 bases sitting between them.

The chain is built from TRBV9 and TRBJ2-2, with D perhaps matching TRBD1 (6 bases). The CDR3 consists of 15 residues. The germline gives CDR1 SGDLS, CDR2 YYNGEE. V lost 2 bases, J lost 4 bases, and 12 bases lay in between. The CDR3 reads CASSVTGSSTGELFF. CDR3 DNA sequence: TGTGCCAGCAGCGTTACAGGGTCGAGCACCGGGGAGCTGTTTTTT.

The V gene is TRBV11-3, the J gene TRBJ2-3; D possibly matches TRBD1 or TRBD2 (6 bases each). The CDR3 runs 14 residues. Trimming cost V 5 bases and J 3 bases, with 12 bases left between them. The germline V gene encodes CDR1 SGHNT and CDR2 YENEEA. In nucleotides, the CDR3 is TGTGCCAGCAGCCCCGGGGGCTGGACAGATACGCAGTATTTT. Translating it yields CASSPGGWTDTQYF.

DNA of the CDR3: TGCGCCAGCAGCCAAGACCGCGCGCGGGGCCCAGATGAAAAACTGTTTTTT. Translated, it gives CASSQDRARGPDEKLFF. V is TRBV4-1 and J is TRBJ1-4; D may be TRBD1 (5 bases). The CDR3 runs 17 residues. Germline V gives CDR1 MGHRA, CDR2 YSYEKL. Trimming left V 0 bases short and J 6 bases short, with 17 bases between.

This clone was seen once. The V gene is TRBV18, the J gene TRBJ2-5; D is perhaps TRBD2 (7 bases). The CDR3 covers 15 residues. The V end lost 4 bases, the J end lost 2 bases, and 14 bases lay between the germline ends. The germline V gene encodes CDR1 KGHSH and CDR2 LQKENI. The DNA of the CDR3 is TGTGCCAGCTCACGGGGGGGCCAGGGTCAAGAGACCCAGTACTTC. Protein sequence: CASSRGGQGQETQYF.

The genes are TRBV9 and TRBJ1-1; the D is unclear. Trimming removed 1 base at V and 0 bases at J, with 7 bases between. CDR3 size: 14 residues. Germline values: CDR1 SGDLS, CDR2 YYNGEE. The CDR3 loop is CASSVKGMNTEAFF. The CDR3 bases are TGTGCCAGCAGCGTAAAAGGTATGAACACTGAAGCTTTCTTT.

J is TRBJ1-1 and V is TRBV5-1; D might be TRBD1 (5 bases). The CDR3 consists of 12 residues. V was pared by 7 bases and J by 4 bases, with 11 bases between. Germline lookup yields CDR1 SGHRS and CDR2 YFSETQ. The CDR3 sequence: CASGGSVTEAFF. The CDR3 bases are TGCGCCAGCGGGGGGTCTGTCACTGAAGCTTTCTTT.

About this clone: This CDR3 is also generated by other DNA sequences in the sample. This chain connects TRBV5-1 to TRBJ2-1; D perhaps matches TRBD2 (6 bases). The V end was cut by 4 bases, the J end by 1 base, with 6 bases between. Germline V CDR1 and CDR2: SGHRS, YFSETQ. The CDR3 is 13 amino acids. The CDR3 nucleotides are TGCGCCAGCAGCGGGAGGTCCTACAATGAGCAGTTCTTC. Its translation: CASSGRSYNEQFF.

This chain uses TRBV9 with TRBJ2-2; weak D call: TRBD2 (5 bases). From germline, CDR1 is SGDLS and CDR2 YYNGEE. The ends were cut back, 4 bases at V and 2 bases at J, with 18 bases in the middle. There are 17 residues in the CDR3. Written as DNA, the CDR3 is TGTGCCAGCAGCCTACGAGGGCTGATGGGTAACACCGGGGAGCTGTTTTTT. Encoded protein: CASSLRGLMGNTGELFF.

The chain uses TRBV19 and TRBJ1-5; possibly TRBD1 for D (5 bases). Germline loops: CDR1 LNHDA, CDR2 SQIVND (reference sequence). The CDR3 loop spans 13 amino acids. Trimming pared 5 bases from V and 7 bases from J, leaving 12 bases between. The CDR3 DNA sequence: TGTGCCAGTAGTTTCCCCGGGACCCAGCCCCAGCATTTT. It encodes CASSFPGTQPQHF.

The chain links TRBV7-6 to TRBJ2-2, with a possible D match to TRBD1 (7 bases). Per the germline V gene, CDR1 is SGHVS and CDR2 is FNYEAQ. The V and J ends lost 1 base and 3 bases respectively, with 9 bases between them. CDR3 length: 15 residues. The CDR3 bases are TGTGCCAGCAGCTTAGGCAGGGGGGACACCGGGGAGCTGTTTTTT. Translated: CASSLGRGDTGELFF.

The rearrangement joins TRBV28 to TRBJ2-3; 15 nucleotides agree with TRBD2. The trim removed 7 bases at V and 2 bases at J, leaving 13 bases unmatched. The length of the CDR3 is 19 residues. Looked up from germline, CDR1 is MDHEN and CDR2 is SYDVKM. The CDR3 DNA is TGTGCCAGCATCCCCTCCCTTAGGACTAGCGGGAGGGCCACAGATACGCAGTATTTT. Its translation: CASIPSLRTSGRATDTQYF.

J is TRBJ2-7 and V is TRBV6-4; 8 bases are shared with TRBD1. Germline CDR1 MRHNA, CDR2 SNTAGT. The length of the CDR3 is 20 residues. V trimming: 4 bases; J trimming: 5 bases; junction bases outside the gene matches: 25. CDR3 nucleotides: TGTGCCAGCAGTGCCTTAAGGACGGTACGGACCCGGGACAGGTACAACGAGCAGTACTTC. This sequence encodes CASSALRTVRTRDRYNEQYF.